Following are 5 T cell receptor beta chains from one sample sequenced in a study of blood T cell repertoires in COVID-19. Measured with immunoSEQ multiplex PCR; TCRdb has only the in-frame clones, and not every one. The table includes about 48,000 clones, approximately 90% detected once. The sequenced sample was peripheral blood. All receptors come from a man between 65 and 85 years old with acute or convalescent COVID-19.

This clone was picked up a small number of times. The CDR3 DNA follows: TGCGCCAGCAGAGACGACAGGGTGGTACACTATGGCTACACCTTC. This gives the protein CASRDDRVVHYGYTF. This sequence joins TRBV5-1 and TRBJ1-2, with TRBD1 matching 7 bases. The trim removed 5 bases at V and 3 bases at J, leaving 10 bases unmatched. The CDR3 contains 15 residues. The germline CDR1 and CDR2 sequences are SGHRS and YFSETQ.

The chain uses TRBV18 and TRBJ2-1; a possible D gene is TRBD1 (6 bases). V lost 3 bases and J 3 bases, leaving 15 bases between the germline ends. CDR1 is KGHSH, CDR2 LQKENI, per germline. This CDR3 is built from 16 residues. CDR3 bases: TGTGCCAGCTCACCTGTGGCAGGGGAGTACTACAATGAGCAGTTCTTC. It is translated as CASSPVAGEYYNEQFF.

The chain has TRBV6-1 and TRBJ1-1; D possibly corresponds to TRBD1 (6 bases). V was trimmed by 0 bases and J by 5 bases, leaving 13 bases between them. The CDR3 length is 15 residues. Germline assignment: CDR1 MNHNS and CDR2 SASEGT. The CDR3 spells CASSEATQGRTEAFF. CDR3 sequence (DNA): TGTGCCAGCAGTGAAGCGACACAGGGACGGACTGAAGCTTTCTTT.

This clone is medium-sized (0.01 to 0.1%). The J gene is TRBJ1-2, the V gene TRBV13; D gene ambiguous. The germline V gene has CDR1 PRHDT and CDR2 FYEKMQ (reference sequence). The CDR3 loop spans 13 amino acids. The V gene lost 5 bases and the J gene lost 3 bases, with 10 bases spanning the gap. CDR3 sequence reads: CASSPPFDYGYTF. The DNA of the CDR3 is TGTGCCAGCAGCCCCCCGTTTGACTATGGCTACACCTTC.

The J gene is TRBJ1-1, the V gene TRBV30; D is possibly TRBD1 (5 bases). The CDR3 consists of 14 residues. CDR1 and CDR2 (germline): GTSNPN, SVGIG (reference sequence). V lost 4 bases and J 0 bases, leaving 12 bases between the germline ends. For the CDR3, the DNA is TGTGCCTGGACCCTAACAGGTGTGAACACTGAAGCTTTCTTT. Amino acid sequence: CAWTLTGVNTEAFF.